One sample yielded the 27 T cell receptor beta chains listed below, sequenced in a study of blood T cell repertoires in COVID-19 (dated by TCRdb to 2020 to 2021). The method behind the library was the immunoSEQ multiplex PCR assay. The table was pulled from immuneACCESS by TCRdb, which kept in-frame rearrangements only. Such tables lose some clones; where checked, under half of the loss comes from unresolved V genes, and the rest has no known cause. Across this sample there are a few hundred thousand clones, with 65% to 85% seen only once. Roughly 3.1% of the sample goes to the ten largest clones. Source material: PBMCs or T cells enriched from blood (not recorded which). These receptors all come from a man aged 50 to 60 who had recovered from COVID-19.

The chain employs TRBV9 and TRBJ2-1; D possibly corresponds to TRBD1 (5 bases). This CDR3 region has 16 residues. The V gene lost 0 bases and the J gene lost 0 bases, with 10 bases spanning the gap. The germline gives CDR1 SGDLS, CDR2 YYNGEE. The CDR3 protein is CASSVGGRGSYNEQFF. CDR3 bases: TGTGCCAGCAGCGTAGGAGGAAGGGGCTCCTACAATGAGCAGTTCTTC.

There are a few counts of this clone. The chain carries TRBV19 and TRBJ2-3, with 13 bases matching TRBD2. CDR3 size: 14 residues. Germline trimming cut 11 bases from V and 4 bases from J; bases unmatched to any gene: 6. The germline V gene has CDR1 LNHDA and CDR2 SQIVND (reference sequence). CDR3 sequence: CASRTSGGSDTQYF. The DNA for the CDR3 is TGTGCCTCCCGGACTAGCGGGGGATCAGATACGCAGTATTTT.

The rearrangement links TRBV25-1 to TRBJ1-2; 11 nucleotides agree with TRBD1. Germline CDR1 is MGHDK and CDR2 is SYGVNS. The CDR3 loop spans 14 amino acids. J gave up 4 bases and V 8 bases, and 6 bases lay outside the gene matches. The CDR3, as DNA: TGTGCCAGCCGCGGACAGGGGGCGGGCTATGGCTACACCTTC. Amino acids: CASRGQGAGYGYTF.

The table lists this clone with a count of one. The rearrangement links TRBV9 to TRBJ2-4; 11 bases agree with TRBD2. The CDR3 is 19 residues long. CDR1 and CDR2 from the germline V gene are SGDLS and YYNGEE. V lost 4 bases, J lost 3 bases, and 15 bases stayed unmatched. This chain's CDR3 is CASSPEYSGRVVGKNIQYF. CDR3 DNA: TGTGCCAGCAGCCCAGAGTATAGCGGGAGGGTAGTTGGCAAAAACATTCAGTACTTC.

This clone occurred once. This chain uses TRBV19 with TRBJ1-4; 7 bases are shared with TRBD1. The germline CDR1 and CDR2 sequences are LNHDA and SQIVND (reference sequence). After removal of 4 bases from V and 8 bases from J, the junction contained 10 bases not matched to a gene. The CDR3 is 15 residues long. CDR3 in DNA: TGTGCCAGTAGTACGCTGACAGGGAGGAAAGAAAAACTGTTTTTT. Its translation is CASSTLTGRKEKLFF. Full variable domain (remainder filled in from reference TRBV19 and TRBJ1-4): DGGITQSPKYLFRKEGQNVTLSCEQNLNHDAMYWYRQDPGQGLRLIYYSQIVNDFQKGDIAEGYSVSREKKESFPLTVTSAQKNPTAFYLCASSTLTGRKEKLFFGSGTQLSVL.

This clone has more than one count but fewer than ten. CDR3 DNA: TGTGCCTGGAGTCGGGCTTCGTTAACAGGGCCCCAGCCCCAGCATTTT. As protein: CAWSRASLTGPQPQHF. The V gene is TRBV30, the J gene TRBJ1-5, with D tentatively TRBD1 (6 bases). Trimming left V 2 bases short and J 7 bases short, with 21 bases between. Germline loops: CDR1 GTSNPN, CDR2 SVGIG (reference sequence). The CDR3 length is 16 residues.

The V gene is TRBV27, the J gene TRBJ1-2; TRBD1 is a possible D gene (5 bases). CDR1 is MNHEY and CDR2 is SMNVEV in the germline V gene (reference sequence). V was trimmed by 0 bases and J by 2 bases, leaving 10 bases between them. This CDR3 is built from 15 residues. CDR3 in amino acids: CASSLSSNRNYGYTF. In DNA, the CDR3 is TGTGCCAGCAGTTTATCCTCGAACAGGAACTATGGCTACACCTTC.

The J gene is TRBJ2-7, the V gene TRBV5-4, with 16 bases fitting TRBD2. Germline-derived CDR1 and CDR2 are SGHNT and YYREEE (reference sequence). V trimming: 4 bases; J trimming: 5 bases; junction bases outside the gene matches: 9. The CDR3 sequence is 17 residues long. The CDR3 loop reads CASSPGGLAGGSHEQYF. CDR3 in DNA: TGTGCCAGCAGCCCCGGGGGACTAGCGGGAGGGTCCCACGAGCAGTACTTC.

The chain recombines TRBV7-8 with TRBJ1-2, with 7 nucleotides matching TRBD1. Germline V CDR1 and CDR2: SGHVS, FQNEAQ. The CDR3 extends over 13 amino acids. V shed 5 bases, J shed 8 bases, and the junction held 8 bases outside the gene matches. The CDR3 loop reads CASSRGTALGYTF. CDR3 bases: TGTGCCAGCAGCCGAGGGACAGCACTAGGCTACACCTTC.

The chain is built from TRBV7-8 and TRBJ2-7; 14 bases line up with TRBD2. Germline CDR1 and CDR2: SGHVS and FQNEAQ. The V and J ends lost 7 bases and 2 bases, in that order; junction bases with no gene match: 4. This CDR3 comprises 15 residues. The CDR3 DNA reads TGTGCCAGCATCCAGGGACTAGCGGGGGCCTACGAGCAGTACTTC. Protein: CASIQGLAGAYEQYF.

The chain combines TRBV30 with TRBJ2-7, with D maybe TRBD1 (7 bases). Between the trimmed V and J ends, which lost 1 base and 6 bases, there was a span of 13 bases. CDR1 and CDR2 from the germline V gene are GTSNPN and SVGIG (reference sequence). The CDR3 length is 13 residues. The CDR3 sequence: CAWSGRQGGEQYF. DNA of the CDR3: TGTGCCTGGAGTGGGCGACAGGGAGGCGAGCAGTACTTC.

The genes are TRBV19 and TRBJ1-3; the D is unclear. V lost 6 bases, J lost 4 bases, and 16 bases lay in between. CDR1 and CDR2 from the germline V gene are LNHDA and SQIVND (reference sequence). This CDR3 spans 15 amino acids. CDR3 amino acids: CASSPTDSLGNTIYF. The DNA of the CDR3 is TGTGCCAGTAGCCCTACGGACTCTTTGGGAAACACCATATATTTT.

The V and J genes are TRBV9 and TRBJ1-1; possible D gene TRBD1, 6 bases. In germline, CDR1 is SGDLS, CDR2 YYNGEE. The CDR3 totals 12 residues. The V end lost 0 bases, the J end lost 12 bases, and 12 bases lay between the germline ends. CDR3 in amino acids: CASSVVQGEPFF. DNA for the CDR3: TGTGCCAGCAGCGTAGTACAGGGTGAGCCTTTCTTT.

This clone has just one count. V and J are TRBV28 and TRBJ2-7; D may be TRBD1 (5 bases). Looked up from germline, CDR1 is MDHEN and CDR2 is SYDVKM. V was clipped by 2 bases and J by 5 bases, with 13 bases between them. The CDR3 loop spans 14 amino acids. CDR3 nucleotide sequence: TGTGCCAGCAGTTTAGGGGCAGGGTATAACGAGCAGTACTTC. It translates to CASSLGAGYNEQYF.

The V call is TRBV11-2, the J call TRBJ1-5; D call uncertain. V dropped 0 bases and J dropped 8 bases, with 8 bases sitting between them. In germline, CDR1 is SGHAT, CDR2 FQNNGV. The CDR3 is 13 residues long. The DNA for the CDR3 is TGTGCCAGCAGCTTAGATACGTCGGAGCCCCAGCATTTT. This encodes CASSLDTSEPQHF.

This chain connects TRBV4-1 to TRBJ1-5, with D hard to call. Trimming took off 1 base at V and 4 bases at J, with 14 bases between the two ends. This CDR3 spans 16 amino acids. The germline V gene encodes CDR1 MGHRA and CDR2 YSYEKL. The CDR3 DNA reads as TGCGCCAGCAGCCAAGTTGGTGGCAGAATGAATCAGCCCCAGCATTTT. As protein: CASSQVGGRMNQPQHF.

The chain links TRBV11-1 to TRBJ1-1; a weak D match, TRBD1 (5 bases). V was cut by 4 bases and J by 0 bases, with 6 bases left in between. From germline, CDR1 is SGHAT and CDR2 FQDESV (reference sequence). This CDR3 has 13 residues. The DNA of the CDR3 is TGTGCCAGCAGCTCCAGGGTGAACACTGAAGCTTTCTTT. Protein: CASSSRVNTEAFF.

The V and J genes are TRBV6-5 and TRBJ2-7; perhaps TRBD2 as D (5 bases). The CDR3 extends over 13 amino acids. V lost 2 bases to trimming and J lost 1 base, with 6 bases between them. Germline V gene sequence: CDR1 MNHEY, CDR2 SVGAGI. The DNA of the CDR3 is TGTGCCAGCAGTTACAGGGAGTCCTACGAGCAGTACTTC. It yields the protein CASSYRESYEQYF.

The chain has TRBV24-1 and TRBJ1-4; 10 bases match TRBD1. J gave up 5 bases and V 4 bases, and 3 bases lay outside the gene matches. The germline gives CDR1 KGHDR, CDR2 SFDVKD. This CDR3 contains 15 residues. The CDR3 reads CATSDSGQGNEKLFF. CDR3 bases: TGTGCCACCAGTGACTCGGGACAGGGGAATGAAAAACTGTTTTTT.

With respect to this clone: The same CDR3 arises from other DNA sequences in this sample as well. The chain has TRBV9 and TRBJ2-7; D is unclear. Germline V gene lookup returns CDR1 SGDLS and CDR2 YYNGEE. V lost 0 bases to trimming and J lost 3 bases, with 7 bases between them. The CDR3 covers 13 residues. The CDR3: CASSVGSSYEQYF. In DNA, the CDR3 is TGTGCCAGCAGCGTAGGGTCCAGCTACGAGCAGTACTTC.

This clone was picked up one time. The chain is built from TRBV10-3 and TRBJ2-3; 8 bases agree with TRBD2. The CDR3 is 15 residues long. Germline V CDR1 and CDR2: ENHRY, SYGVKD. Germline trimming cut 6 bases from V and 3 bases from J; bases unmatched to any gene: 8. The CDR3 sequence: CAISSSGFGTDTQYF. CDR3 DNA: TGTGCCATCAGCTCTAGCGGGTTTGGTACAGATACGCAGTATTTT.

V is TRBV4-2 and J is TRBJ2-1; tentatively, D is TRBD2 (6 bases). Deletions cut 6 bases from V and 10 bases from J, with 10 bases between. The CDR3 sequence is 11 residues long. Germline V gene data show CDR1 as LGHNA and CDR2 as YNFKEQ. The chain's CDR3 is CASRSGPEQFF. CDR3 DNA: TGTGCCAGCAGGAGCGGGCCCGAGCAGTTCTTC.

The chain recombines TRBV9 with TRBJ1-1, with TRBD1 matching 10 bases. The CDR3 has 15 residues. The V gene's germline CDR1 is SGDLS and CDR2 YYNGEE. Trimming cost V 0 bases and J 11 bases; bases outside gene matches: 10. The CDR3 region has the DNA TGTGCCAGCAGCGTAGGGGGGACAGGGGATTATCGGGCTTTCTTT. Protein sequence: CASSVGGTGDYRAFF.

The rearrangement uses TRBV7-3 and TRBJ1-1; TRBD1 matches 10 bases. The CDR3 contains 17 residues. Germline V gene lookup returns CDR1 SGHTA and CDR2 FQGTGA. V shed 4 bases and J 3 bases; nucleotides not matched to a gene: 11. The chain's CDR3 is CASSSTGGGLLDTEAFF. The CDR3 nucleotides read TGTGCCAGCAGCTCGACAGGGGGCGGACTTCTAGACACTGAAGCTTTCTTT.

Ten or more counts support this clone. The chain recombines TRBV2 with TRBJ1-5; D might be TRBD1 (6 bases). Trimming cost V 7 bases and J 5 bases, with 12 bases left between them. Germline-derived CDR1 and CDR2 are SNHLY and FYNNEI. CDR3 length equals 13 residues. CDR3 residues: CASKDSLDQPQHF. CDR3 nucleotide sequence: TGTGCCAGCAAGGACAGCCTTGATCAGCCCCAGCATTTT.

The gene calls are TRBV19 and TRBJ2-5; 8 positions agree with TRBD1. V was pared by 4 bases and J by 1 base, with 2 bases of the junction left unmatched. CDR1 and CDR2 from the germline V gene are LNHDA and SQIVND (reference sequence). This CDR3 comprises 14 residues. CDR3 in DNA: TGTGCCAGTAGTACAGGGGGCCGCCAAGAGACCCAGTACTTC. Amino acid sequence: CASSTGGRQETQYF. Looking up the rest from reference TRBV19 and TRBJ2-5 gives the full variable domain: DGGITQSPKYLFRKEGQNVTLSCEQNLNHDAMYWYRQDPGQGLRLIYYSQIVNDFQKGDIAEGYSVSREKKESFPLTVTSAQKNPTAFYLCASSTGGRQETQYFGPGTRLLVL.

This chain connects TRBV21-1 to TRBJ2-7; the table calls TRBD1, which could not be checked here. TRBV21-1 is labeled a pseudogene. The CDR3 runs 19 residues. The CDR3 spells CASSKARGQGADHTYEQYF. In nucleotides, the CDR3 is TGTGCCAGCAGCAAAGCGCGAGGACAGGGGGCGGATCATACCTACGAGCAGTACTTC.